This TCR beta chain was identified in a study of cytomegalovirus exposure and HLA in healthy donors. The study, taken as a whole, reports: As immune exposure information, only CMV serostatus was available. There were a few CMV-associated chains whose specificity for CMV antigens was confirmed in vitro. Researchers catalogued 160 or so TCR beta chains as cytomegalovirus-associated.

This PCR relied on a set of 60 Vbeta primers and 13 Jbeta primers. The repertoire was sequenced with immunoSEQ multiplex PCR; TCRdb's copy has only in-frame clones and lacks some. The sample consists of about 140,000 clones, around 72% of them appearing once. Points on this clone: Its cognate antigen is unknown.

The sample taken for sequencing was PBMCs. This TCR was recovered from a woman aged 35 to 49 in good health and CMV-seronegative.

Written as DNA, the CDR3 is TGCGCCAGCAGCCAAGGGACAGAACGCGGCGCAGATACGCAGTATTTT. Protein sequence: CASSQGTERGADTQYF. The genes are TRBV4-1 and TRBJ2-3, with D tentatively TRBD1 (6 bases). Germline V gives CDR1 MGHRA, CDR2 YSYEKL. V lost 1 base and J 4 bases, leaving 15 bases between the germline ends. This CDR3 has 16 residues.